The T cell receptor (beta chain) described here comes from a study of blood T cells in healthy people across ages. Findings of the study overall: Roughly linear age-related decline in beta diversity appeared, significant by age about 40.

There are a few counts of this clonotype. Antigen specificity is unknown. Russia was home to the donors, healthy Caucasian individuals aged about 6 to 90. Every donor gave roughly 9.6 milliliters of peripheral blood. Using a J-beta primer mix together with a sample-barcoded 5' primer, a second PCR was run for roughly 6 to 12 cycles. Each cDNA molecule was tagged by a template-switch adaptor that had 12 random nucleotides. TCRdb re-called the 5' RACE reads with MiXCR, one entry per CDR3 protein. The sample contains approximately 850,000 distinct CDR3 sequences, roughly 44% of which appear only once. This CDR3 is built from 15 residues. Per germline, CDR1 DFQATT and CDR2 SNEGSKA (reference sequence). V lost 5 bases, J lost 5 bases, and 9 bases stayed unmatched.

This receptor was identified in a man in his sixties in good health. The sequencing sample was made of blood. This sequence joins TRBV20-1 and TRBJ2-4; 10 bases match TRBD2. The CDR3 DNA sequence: TGCAGTGCTTTTGGGGCTAGCGGGGGCCAAAACATTCAGTACTTC. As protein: CSAFGASGGQNIQYF.